The clone carrying this T cell receptor beta chain has only a few counts. Its antigen is unidentified. Each of the donors was a healthy bone marrow donor. A multiplex PCR was run with 60 Vbeta primers and 13 Jbeta primers. Clones were sequenced by immunoSEQ multiplex PCR, and TCRdb holds only the in-frame ones, with some missing. The sample holds approximately 120,000 clones, roughly 15% seen once. This entry comes from a study of cytomegalovirus exposure and HLA in healthy donors. General study results and limits: A list of approximately 150 TCR beta chains associated with cytomegalovirus was given. Links to common viral pathogens appeared, in a later analysis, for several of the most significant clusters. It was reported in a later analysis that an Asian-associated ancestry cluster showed fewer N-insertions than the 666-donor mean.

Material for sequencing was PBMCs. The TCR sequence derives from a female donor in good health and CMV-seropositive.

Here the CDR3 reads CASGMGQGTVGNTIYF. The CDR3 region has the DNA TGTGCCAGCGGAATGGGACAGGGTACGGTTGGAAACACCATATATTTT. The chain uses TRBV2 and TRBJ1-3, with 9 positions matching TRBD1. The junction had 11 bases not matched to a gene; V was cut back by 8 bases and J by 3 bases. The CDR3 extends over 16 amino acids. Looked up from germline, CDR1 is SNHLY and CDR2 is FYNNEI.